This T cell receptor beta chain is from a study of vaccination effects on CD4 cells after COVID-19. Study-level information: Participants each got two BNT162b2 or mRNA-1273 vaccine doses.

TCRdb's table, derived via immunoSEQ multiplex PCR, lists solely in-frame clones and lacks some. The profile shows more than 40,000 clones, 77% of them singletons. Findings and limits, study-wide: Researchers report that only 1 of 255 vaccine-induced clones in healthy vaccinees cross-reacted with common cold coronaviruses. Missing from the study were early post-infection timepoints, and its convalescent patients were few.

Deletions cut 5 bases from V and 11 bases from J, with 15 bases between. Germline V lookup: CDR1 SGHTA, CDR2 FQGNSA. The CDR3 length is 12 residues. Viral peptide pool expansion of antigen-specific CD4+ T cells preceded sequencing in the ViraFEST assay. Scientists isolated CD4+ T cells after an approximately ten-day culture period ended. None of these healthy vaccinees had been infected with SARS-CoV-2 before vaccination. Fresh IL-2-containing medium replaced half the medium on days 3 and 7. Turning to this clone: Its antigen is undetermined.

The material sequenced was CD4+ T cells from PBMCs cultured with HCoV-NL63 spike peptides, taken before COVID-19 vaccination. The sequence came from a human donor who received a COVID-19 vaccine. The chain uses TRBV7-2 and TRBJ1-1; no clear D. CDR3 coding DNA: TGTGCCAGCAGCCATTCGACCGGCTGGGCTTTCTTT. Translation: CASSHSTGWAFF.